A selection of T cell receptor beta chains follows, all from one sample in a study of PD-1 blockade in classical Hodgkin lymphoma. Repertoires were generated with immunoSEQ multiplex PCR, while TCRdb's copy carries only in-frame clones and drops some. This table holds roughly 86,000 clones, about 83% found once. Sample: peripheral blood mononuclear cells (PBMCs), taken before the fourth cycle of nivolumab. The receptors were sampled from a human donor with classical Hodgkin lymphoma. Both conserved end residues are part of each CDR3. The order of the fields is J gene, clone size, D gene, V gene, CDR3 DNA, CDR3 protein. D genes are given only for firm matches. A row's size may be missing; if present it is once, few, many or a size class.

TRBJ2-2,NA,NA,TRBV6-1,TGTGCCAGCAGAACTACTAGTTCCGGGGAGCTGTTTTTT,CASRTTSSGELFF
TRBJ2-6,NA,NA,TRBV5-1,TGCGCCAGCAGCCCCCTGGTGGGGGGCTATGCTGGGGCCAACGTCCTGACTTTC,CASSPLVGGYAGANVLTF
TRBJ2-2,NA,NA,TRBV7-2,TGTGCCAGCAGCTTAGGGGGAACAGGCCGGCAGCTGTTTTTT,CASSLGGTGRQLFF
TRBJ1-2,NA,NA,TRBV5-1,TGCGCCAGCAGCTCGGATGGGAGGACTAACTATGGCTACACCTTC,CASSSDGRTNYGYTF
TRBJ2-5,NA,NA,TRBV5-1,TGCGCCAGCAGCCAAGGGCAGGCGGAAGAGACCCAGTACTTC,CASSQGQAEETQYF
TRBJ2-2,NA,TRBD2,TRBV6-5,TGTGCCAGCAGTTACGGGGGAACGGGAGGCACCGGGGAGCTGTTTTTT,CASSYGGTGGTGELFF
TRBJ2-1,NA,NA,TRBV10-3,TGTGCCATCAGTGAAGCGGAGGAGCAGTTCTTC,CAISEAEEQFF
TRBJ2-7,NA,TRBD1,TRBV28,TGTGCCAGCAGACACACTCGGACAGGGGGCGGCTACGAGCAGTACTTC,CASRHTRTGGGYEQYF
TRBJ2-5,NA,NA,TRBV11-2,TGTGCCAGCAGCTTGGGAGCGCGTGAGACCCAGTACTTC,CASSLGARETQYF
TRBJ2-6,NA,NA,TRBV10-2,TGCGCCAGCAGAGACTCTGGGGCCAACGTCCTGACTTTC,CASRDSGANVLTF
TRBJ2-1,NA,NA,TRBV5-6,TGTGCCAGCAGCTTTGGGCCAGCCGCGGGGAATGAGCAGTTCTTC,CASSFGPAAGNEQFF
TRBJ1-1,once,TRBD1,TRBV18,TGTGCCAGCTCACCGCAGGGGGGGAACACTGAAGCTTTCTTT,CASSPQGGNTEAFF
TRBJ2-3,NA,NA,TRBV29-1,TGCAGCGTTCGAGAGTCTACCTCTCGCACAGATACGCAGTATTTT,CSVRESTSRTDTQYF
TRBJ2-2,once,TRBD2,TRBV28,TGTGCCAGCAGTCCACGACTAGCGGGAGGGCCTATCGGCGGGGAGCTGTTTTTT,CASSPRLAGGPIGGELFF
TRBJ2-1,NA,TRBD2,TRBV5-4,TGTGCCAGCAGCTTGGCTCTAGCGGGAGTTTTGAATGAGCAGTTCTTC,CASSLALAGVLNEQFF
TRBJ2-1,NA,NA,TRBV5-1,TGCGCCAGCAGCTTGGACGTCTCCTACAATGAGCAGTTCTTC,CASSLDVSYNEQFF
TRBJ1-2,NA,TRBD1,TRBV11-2,TGTGCCAGCAGCGGCCGCCGAGGGGGCGCGGGCTACACCTTC,CASSGRRGGAGYTF
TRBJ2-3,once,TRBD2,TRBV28,TGTGCCAGCCCGCCGTTCGTGGGACTAGCGGTGATTAGCACAGATACGCAGTATTTT,CASPPFVGLAVISTDTQYF
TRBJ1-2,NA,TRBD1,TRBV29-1,TGCAGCGTAGGACAGGGACCACAACCCTATGGCTACACCTTC,CSVGQGPQPYGYTF
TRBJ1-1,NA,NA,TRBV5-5,TGTGCCAGCAGCTCCCACCCAAGACAGCCGAACACTGAAGCTTTCTTT,CASSSHPRQPNTEAFF